This is a list of T cell receptor beta chains from one sample in a study of blood T cell repertoires in COVID-19. TCRdb's copy holds only in-frame clones and misses some; the assay was immunoSEQ multiplex PCR. The repertoire holds some 670,000 clones, about 87% seen once, with over 0.2% in the top ten. Sequenced: peripheral blood. These receptor sequences come from a woman aged 18-29 years with acute or convalescent COVID-19. Both conserved end residues are part of each CDR3. A D gene is named only where the DNA matches it firmly. The listing skips clone size in some rows; elsewhere it reads once, few, many or a size class.

J,size,V,D,DNA,CDR3
TRBJ2-5,NA,TRBV2,NA,TGTGCCAGCAGTGATCGGGGGTTAGAGACCCAGTACTTC,CASSDRGLETQYF
TRBJ1-4,NA,TRBV18,NA,TGTGCCAGCTCATCAAAGACAGGAGCTAATGAAAAACTGTTTTTT,CASSSKTGANEKLFF
TRBJ2-2,NA,TRBV6-4,NA,TGTGCCAGCAGTGGCGAGGGGAACACCGGGGAGCTGTTTTTT,CASSGEGNTGELFF
TRBJ1-1,NA,TRBV5-1,NA,TGCGCCAGCAGAGGACAGTTGAACACTGAAGCTTTCTTT,CASRGQLNTEAFF
TRBJ1-1,NA,TRBV19,NA,TGTGCCAGTAGGGTTGGGCTAATGAACACTGAAGCTTTCTTT,CASRVGLMNTEAFF
TRBJ1-6,NA,TRBV4-1,TRBD1,TGCGCCAGCAGCCACCAGGACAGGGGGCGTCGGGGGAATTCACCCCTCCACTTT,CASSHQDRGRRGNSPLHF
TRBJ2-5,NA,TRBV7-2,TRBD2,TGTGCCAGCAGCTTCAGCGGGGGAGGTGAGACCCAGTACTTC,CASSFSGGGETQYF
TRBJ2-7,NA,TRBV30,TRBD1,TGTGCCTGGAGGGCTAAAGGGACAGGGGGCGACGAGCAGTACTTC,CAWRAKGTGGDEQYF
TRBJ1-4,few,TRBV18,NA,TGTGCCAGCGCCCAGGATGCGGGTGAAAAACTGTTTTTT,CASAQDAGEKLFF
TRBJ1-5,NA,TRBV7-2,NA,TGTGCCAGCAGCTTATTGCCCGTAGATCAGCCCCAGCATTTT,CASSLLPVDQPQHF
TRBJ2-1,NA,TRBV24-1,NA,TGTGCCACCAGTGTTCGGGGAGGAAACAATGAGCAGTTCTTC,CATSVRGGNNEQFF
TRBJ1-2,NA,TRBV3-1/TRBV3-2,NA,TGTGCCAGCAGCCCAGGGACTGGTTATGGCTACACCTTC,CASSPGTGYGYTF
TRBJ1-2,NA,TRBV5-6,TRBD1,TGTGCCAGCAGCTTAAGGACAGGGCGGTATGGCTACACCTTC,CASSLRTGRYGYTF
TRBJ1-2,NA,TRBV29-1,TRBD1,TGCAGCGTTGAAACGCTAATACGACAGGGTTCCGGCTACACCTTC,CSVETLIRQGSGYTF
TRBJ1-5,NA,TRBV12-3/TRBV12-4,NA,TGTGCCAGCAGTTTAGGTCAGGCGCAGCCCCAGCATTTT,CASSLGQAQPQHF
TRBJ1-6,NA,TRBV4-1,TRBD1,TGCGCCAGCAGCCAAGTTACTCCCCAACAGGGGGCATATTCACCCCTCCACTTT,CASSQVTPQQGAYSPLHF
TRBJ2-1,NA,TRBV5-1,NA,TGCGCCAGCAGCCTGGCCAGCGCGTACAATGAGCAGTTCTTC,CASSLASAYNEQFF
TRBJ1-1,NA,TRBV20-1,TRBD1,TGCAGTTCAGGGGGGAGCACTGAAGCTTTCTTT,CSSGGSTEAFF
TRBJ1-1,few,TRBV6-5,NA,TGTGCCAGCAGTCCCAGGGTGAACACTGAAGCTTTCTTT,CASSPRVNTEAFF
TRBJ1-1,NA,TRBV19,NA,TGTGCCAGTAGTAGAAAAAGAGAACTGAACACTGAAGCTTTCTTT,CASSRKRELNTEAFF
TRBJ2-7,NA,TRBV19,NA,TGTGCCAGTAGTATCATCGGACAGCCCAGGGGGGCCTACGAGCAGTACTTC,CASSIIGQPRGAYEQYF
TRBJ1-6,NA,TRBV21-1,NA,TGTGCCAGCAGCAAGACAGGCCCCGCGGGGGATTCACCCCTCCACTTT,CASSKTGPAGDSPLHF
TRBJ2-7,NA,TRBV7-2,TRBD1,TGTGCCAGCAGCTTAGGGGACAGACCCTCCTACGAGCAGTACTTC,CASSLGDRPSYEQYF
TRBJ2-1,NA,TRBV18,NA,TGTGCCAGCTCACTCGCGGGTATTCTTAGCTCCTACAATGAGCAGTTCTTC,CASSLAGILSSYNEQFF
TRBJ1-4,NA,TRBV30,TRBD1,TGTGCCTGGAGTGGACAGGGGGCTCGAAATGAAAAACTGTTTTTT,CAWSGQGARNEKLFF
TRBJ2-3,once,TRBV7-9,NA,TGTGCCAGCAGCGGGGCAGGCAGGGCTACATCTAGCACAGATACGCAGTATTTT,CASSGAGRATSSTDTQYF
TRBJ1-1,NA,TRBV25-1,NA,TGTGCCAGCCAAACGACAGGAACTCCGGGGTACACTGAAGCTTTCTTT,CASQTTGTPGYTEAFF
TRBJ2-7,NA,TRBV28,NA,TGTGCCAGCAGTTTCAGGGCAGGCAACGAGCAGTACTTC,CASSFRAGNEQYF
TRBJ2-7,NA,TRBV4-2,NA,TGTGCCAGCAGCGATGGAGGGCTTTCCTACGAGCAGTACTTC,CASSDGGLSYEQYF
TRBJ1-6,once,TRBV9,NA,TGTGCCACGACAGGCCTTAATTCACCCCTCCACTTT,CATTGLNSPLHF
TRBJ1-5,NA,TRBV29-1,NA,TGCAGCGTCCAGGGAGGAGGCAATCAGCCCCAGCATTTT,CSVQGGGNQPQHF
TRBJ2-3,NA,TRBV9,NA,TGTGCCAGCAGCGTAGCTCCCAGGGAAGTCACAGATACGCAGTATTTT,CASSVAPREVTDTQYF
TRBJ2-7,few,TRBV18,TRBD1,TGTGCCAGCTCACCGGGACAGGGGGAAAGCTACGAGCAGTACTTC,CASSPGQGESYEQYF
TRBJ1-1,NA,TRBV2,TRBD1,TGTGCCAGCAGTAGACAGGGGGAGAGAACTGAAGCTTTCTTT,CASSRQGERTEAFF
TRBJ2-2,NA,TRBV2,TRBD2,TGTGCCAGCAGTGTGGGACTAGGTAACACCGGGGAGCTGTTTTTT,CASSVGLGNTGELFF
TRBJ2-1,NA,TRBV14,TRBD1,TGTGCCAGCAGCTTGGGGGACAGGGTCGATGAGCAGTTCTTC,CASSLGDRVDEQFF